This TCR beta chain was recorded in a study of blood T cell repertoires in COVID-19. For the study at large: From T cells, B-cell-depleted T cells, or PBMCs came the material, which was cDNA or gDNA.

Per the original methods: The authors estimated nucleated cell counts from reference gene primer amplification. TCRdb's copy holds only in-frame clones and misses some; the assay was immunoSEQ multiplex PCR. D and trimming were read from the DNA, whereas the V and J calls and clone size are those reported in that table. The table shows about 250,000 clones, with 88% occurring only once. The ends lost 2 bases at V and 9 bases at J; junction bases unmatched: 12. The CDR3 is 15 amino acids. Germline lookup yields CDR1 SGHTA and CDR2 FQGTGA. This clone was observed once. The sequenced sample consisted of peripheral blood. The source is an elderly man with acute or convalescent COVID-19. V and J are TRBV7-3 and TRBJ2-5, with TRBD2 identical over 7 bases. CDR3 loop: CASSLGPSGSGAQYF. Here the CDR3 DNA reads TGTGCCAGCAGCTTAGGTCCTAGCGGTTCGGGGGCCCAGTACTTC.